These 29 T cell receptor beta chains were all obtained from the same sample, sequenced in a study of response to subunit inactivated influenza vaccine. Each CDR3 protein gets one entry after TCRdb re-called the RT-PCR reads with MiXCR. The repertoire includes 150,000 to 200,000 distinct CDR3 sequences, about 12% of them detected once, and approximately 32% sits in the top ten. This sample was shared with a second study, whose subject was T cells expressing NK-cell markers. As reported in that work: Production of TCR beta cDNA relied on 5'RACE template switching with UMIs.

The sequencing used CD8+ T cells sorted from PBMCs, collected roughly 13 days after vaccination. These receptor sequences come from a man aged 50-59 years who received an inactivated influenza vaccine.

The chain has TRBV30 and TRBJ2-7; the match to TRBD1 covers 7 bases. Trimming removed 2 bases from V and 2 bases from J; junction bases left unmatched: 12. This CDR3 has 16 amino acids. CDR1 GTSNPN and CDR2 SVGIG come from the germline V gene (reference sequence). CDR3 region: CAWSYRDRQPPYEQYF. The DNA of the CDR3 is TGTGCCTGGAGTTACCGGGACAGACAACCACCCTACGAGCAGTACTTC. The variable domain in full, completed from reference TRBV30 and TRBJ2-7, reads SQTIHQWPATLVQPVGSPLSLECTVEGTSNPNLYWYRQAAGRGLQLLFYSVGIGQISSEVPQNLSASRPQDRQFILSSKKLLLSDSGFYLCAWSYRDRQPPYEQYFGPGTRLTVT.

This clonotype has just a few counts. The V and J genes are TRBV4-3 and TRBJ2-7; TRBD1 agrees at 9 bases. J gave up 2 bases and V 1 base, and 3 bases lay outside the gene matches. CDR3 length: 15 amino acids. Germline loops: CDR1 LGHNA, CDR2 YSLEER. The CDR3 region has the DNA TGCGCCAGCAGCCAAGGGACAGGGGTAACCTACGAGCAGTACTTC. Translating gives CASSQGTGVTYEQYF.

The chain employs TRBV7-6 and TRBJ2-5; 8 positions agree with TRBD2. The germline V gene encodes CDR1 SGHVS and CDR2 FNYEAQ. V was pared by 5 bases and J by 5 bases, with 7 bases of the junction left unmatched. This CDR3 comprises 14 residues. DNA for the CDR3: TGTGCCAGCAGCAAACTTACTAGCGGCGAGACCCAGTACTTC. As protein: CASSKLTSGETQYF.

This rearrangement joins TRBV4-3 to TRBJ2-2, with 14 bases fitting TRBD2. Germline assignment: CDR1 LGHNA and CDR2 YSLEER. Trimming removed 1 base from V and 6 bases from J; junction bases left unmatched: 7. The CDR3 runs to 18 residues. The CDR3 DNA reads TGCGCCAGCAGCCAAGGAGTGGGACTAGCGGGAGAGGCCGGGGAGCTGTTTTTT. Its translation is CASSQGVGLAGEAGELFF.

Remarks on this clonotype: A much more abundant neighbour one base away suggests this may be a read error. This rearrangement joins TRBV5-6 to TRBJ2-1, with unresolved D. CDR1 is SGHDT and CDR2 is YYEEEE in the germline V gene. Trimming shortened V by 0 bases and J by 4 bases, and 5 bases separated the two germline ends. The CDR3 runs 13 residues. CDR3 sequence: CASSLGMYNEQFF. DNA for the CDR3: TGTGCCAGCAGCTTGGGAATGTACAATGAGCAGTTCTTC.

The V call is TRBV24-1, the J call TRBJ2-2, with D unresolved. Germline V lookup: CDR1 KGHDR, CDR2 SFDVKD. This CDR3 comprises 14 residues. V lost 6 bases, J lost 0 bases, and 7 bases lay in between. CDR3 sequence: CATSINPNTGELFF. CDR3 coding DNA: TGTGCCACCAGTATAAACCCGAACACCGGGGAGCTGTTTTTT.

This clonotype was seen at least ten times. The genes are TRBV6-2 or TRBV6-3 and TRBJ2-3; D remains unclear. Germline assignment: CDR1 MNHEY and CDR2 SVGEGT. The CDR3 totals 13 residues. V was trimmed by 2 bases and J by 4 bases, leaving 7 bases between them. This chain's CDR3 is CASSYLRADTQYF. The CDR3 nucleotides are TGTGCCAGCAGTTACCTCCGGGCAGATACGCAGTATTTT.

At least ten counts were recorded for this clonotype. V is TRBV10-3 and J is TRBJ2-5; D not certain. The CDR3 covers 14 residues. Deletions cut 8 bases from V and 2 bases from J, with 15 bases between. From germline, CDR1 is ENHRY and CDR2 SYGVKD. The CDR3 DNA is TGTGCCATCGGCGGTATCAGACTTCAAGAGACCCAGTACTTC. It is translated as CAIGGIRLQETQYF.

J is TRBJ2-3 and V is TRBV6-5; D uncertain. This CDR3 region has 15 residues. Deletions cut 3 bases from V and 6 bases from J, with 16 bases between. Germline values: CDR1 MNHEY, CDR2 SVGAGI. CDR3 region: CASSYGGFVVDTQYF. CDR3 coding DNA: TGTGCCAGCAGTTATGGTGGCTTTGTTGTGGATACGCAGTATTTT.

This clonotype was detected a few times. CDR3: CASSLVTGQGSYEQYF. The DNA for the CDR3 is TGCGCCAGCAGCTTGGTAACGGGACAGGGTTCCTACGAGCAGTACTTC. The chain links TRBV5-1 to TRBJ2-7, with 9 bases fitting TRBD1. The trim removed 0 bases at V and 1 base at J, leaving 5 bases unmatched. CDR1 SGHRS and CDR2 YFSETQ come from the germline V gene. The CDR3 totals 16 residues. Full variable domain (remainder filled in from reference TRBV5-1 and TRBJ2-7): KAGVTQTPRYLIKTRGQQVTLSCSPISGHRSVSWYQQTPGQGLQFLFEYFSETQRNKGNFPGRFSGRQFSNSRSEMNVSTLELGDSALYLCASSLVTGQGSYEQYFGPGTRLTVT.

The table lists this clonotype with many counts. The gene calls are TRBV28 and TRBJ2-4; the match to TRBD2 covers 7 bases. With V trimmed by 1 base and J by 1 base, 7 bases remained unmatched. The germline gives CDR1 MDHEN, CDR2 SYDVKM. There are 17 residues in the CDR3. The CDR3 region is CASSLLGGDNAKNIQYF. For the CDR3, the DNA is TGTGCCAGCAGTTTATTGGGGGGGGATAACGCCAAAAACATTCAGTACTTC.

This sequence joins TRBV12-3 or TRBV12-4 and TRBJ2-1; 11 nucleotides agree with TRBD1. The V segment lost 7 bases and the J segment 4 bases; nucleotides outside the gene matches: 12. This CDR3 is 17 amino acids long. In nucleotides, the CDR3 is TGTGCCAGCACTCCCCCCGGCGGGACAGGGGGATACAATGAGCAGTTCTTC. Residues: CASTPPGGTGGYNEQFF.

The chain is built from TRBV4-3 and TRBJ2-1; 7 bases agree with TRBD1. The CDR3 sequence is 16 residues long. Trimming removed 2 bases from V and 5 bases from J; junction bases left unmatched: 9. Germline CDR1 reads LGHNA; CDR2 reads YSLEER. In DNA, the CDR3 is TGCGCCAGCAGCCAATCGCCGGGACAGCAAGACAATGAGCAGTTCTTC. It translates to CASSQSPGQQDNEQFF.

V gene TRBV14 combines with J gene TRBJ2-7, with D hard to call. Germline V gene lookup returns CDR1 SGHDN and CDR2 FVKESK. CDR3 length: 13 residues. V was shortened by 6 bases and J by 3 bases, with 12 bases between the two germline ends. In DNA, the CDR3 is TGTGCCAGCAGTCACCTTGGTCACTACGAGCAGTACTTC. Translated: CASSHLGHYEQYF.

This chain connects TRBV5-6 to TRBJ2-1; 9 nucleotides agree with TRBD2. V lost 5 bases and J lost 8; bases outside the gene matches: 11. The CDR3 spans 15 residues. The germline V gene encodes CDR1 SGHDT and CDR2 YYEEEE. CDR3 DNA sequence: TGTGCCAGCAGGTCGCCGGGACTAGCCCTACATGAGCAGTTCTTC. Its translation: CASRSPGLALHEQFF.

The chain employs TRBV29-1 and TRBJ2-5; D not certain. V was pared by 5 bases and J by 5 bases, with 6 bases between. The CDR3 contains 10 residues. Germline V CDR1 and CDR2: SQVTM, ANQGSEA. The DNA for the CDR3 is TGCAGCGTTCTGAGGGAGACCCAGTACTTC. Its translation is CSVLRETQYF.

With respect to this clonotype: A much larger clone sits a single nucleotide away, making a read error possible. The conserved phenylalanine or tryptophan normally closing the CDR3 is absent here, so this likely arose from a read error. The chain couples TRBV12-3 or TRBV12-4 to TRBJ2-3; D not resolved. CDR3 length: 15 amino acids. V was cut by 3 bases and J by 0 bases, with 10 bases left in between. The CDR3 reads CASSLENASTDTQYS. DNA for the CDR3: TGTGCCAGCAGTTTGGAGAACGCTAGCACAGATACGCAGTATTCT.

This clonotype appeared a few times. The gene calls are TRBV25-1 and TRBJ2-1, with 10 bases identical to TRBD2. The CDR3 has 16 amino acids. The germline V gene has CDR1 MGHDK and CDR2 SYGVNS. Germline trimming cut 3 bases from V and 5 bases from J; bases unmatched to any gene: 7. The chain's CDR3 is CASSEYSGRADNEQFF. The CDR3 region has the DNA TGTGCCAGCAGTGAGTACAGCGGGAGGGCCGACAATGAGCAGTTCTTC.

Only a few counts were recorded for this clonotype. The chain recombines TRBV9 with TRBJ2-7, with D possibly TRBD1 on 5 matching bases. The CDR3 is 15 amino acids. The V end lost 0 bases, the J end lost 4 bases, and 14 bases lay between the germline ends. From germline, CDR1 is SGDLS and CDR2 YYNGEE. The CDR3 is CASSVASNQGYEQYF. CDR3 sequence (DNA): TGTGCCAGCAGCGTAGCGTCTAATCAGGGTTACGAGCAGTACTTC.

This clonotype was observed a few times. The J gene is TRBJ1-1, the V gene TRBV28, with TRBD1 matching over 7 bases. Trimming took 7 bases from V and 0 from J; bases not matched to a gene: 11. Germline V gene sequence: CDR1 MDHEN, CDR2 SYDVKM. The CDR3 is 16 residues long. CDR3 sequence: CASTIVTGPMNTEAFF. Here the CDR3 DNA reads TGTGCCAGCACCATCGTGACAGGGCCAATGAACACTGAAGCTTTCTTT.

The chain carries TRBV15 and TRBJ2-1; D may be TRBD2 (6 bases). This CDR3 has 14 residues. Germline CDR1 reads LNHNV; CDR2 reads YYDKDF (reference sequence). CDR3: CAASVSGGINEQFF. CDR3 DNA: TGTGCAGCCAGCGTTAGCGGCGGTATCAATGAGCAGTTCTTC.

The gene calls are TRBV28 and TRBJ2-5; weak D call: TRBD2 (5 bases). CDR1 is MDHEN and CDR2 is SYDVKM in the germline V gene. V was shortened by 5 bases and J by 5 bases, with 15 bases between the two germline ends. CDR3 length: 14 residues. The CDR3 region is CASSRTGYHETQYF. CDR3 DNA: TGTGCCAGCAGTCGGACTGGCTATCATGAGACCCAGTACTTC.

In its sample, this clonotype was seen many times. The genes are TRBV6-2 or TRBV6-3 and TRBJ2-1; D is ambiguous. Germline V gene sequence: CDR1 MNHEY, CDR2 SVGEGT. V gave up 2 bases and J gave up 0 bases, with 5 bases separating them. CDR3 size: 14 residues. CDR3: CASSYGSSYNEQFF. CDR3 in DNA: TGTGCCAGCAGTTACGGCAGCTCCTACAATGAGCAGTTCTTC.

This clonotype has at least ten counts. The chain uses TRBV19 and TRBJ1-1; D is ambiguous. The ends were cut back, 7 bases at V and 5 bases at J, with 14 bases in the middle. CDR1 LNHDA and CDR2 SQIVND come from the germline V gene (reference sequence). This CDR3 has 13 amino acids. Here the CDR3 reads CASNAGVRTEAFF. CDR3 bases: TGTGCCAGTAACGCAGGAGTTCGAACTGAAGCTTTCTTT.

The rearrangement joins TRBV5-1 to TRBJ2-5, with 9 bases lining up with TRBD1. After removal of 4 bases from V and 7 bases from J, the junction contained 11 bases not matched to a gene. The CDR3 spans 15 residues. Germline-derived CDR1 and CDR2 are SGHRS and YFSETQ. This CDR3 is CASSLGQGHVGTQYF. In DNA, the CDR3 is TGCGCCAGCAGCCTGGGACAGGGACACGTGGGGACCCAGTACTTC.

This clonotype has at least ten counts. V usage is TRBV11-2 and J usage is TRBJ2-7; D might be TRBD1 (5 bases). Germline CDR1 reads SGHAT; CDR2 reads FQNNGV. Deletions cut 5 bases from V and 2 bases from J, with 16 bases between. This CDR3 region has 15 residues. Here the CDR3 reads CASSPQGIWTYEQYF. As DNA, the CDR3 is TGTGCCAGCAGCCCGCAGGGCATCTGGACCTACGAGCAGTACTTC.

This clonotype was counted at least ten times. V is TRBV7-8 and J is TRBJ2-7; D remains ambiguous. Trimming stripped 2 bases from V and 5 bases from J, with 4 bases between. This CDR3 comprises 11 residues. The germline V gene encodes CDR1 SGHVS and CDR2 FQNEAQ. This chain's CDR3 is CASSLIHEQYF. In DNA form, the CDR3 reads TGTGCCAGCAGCTTAATCCACGAGCAGTACTTC.

The chain carries TRBV2 and TRBJ1-5; TRBD1 is a possible D gene (5 bases). Trimming shortened V by 2 bases and J by 7 bases, and 18 bases separated the two germline ends. In germline, CDR1 is SNHLY, CDR2 FYNNEI. The CDR3 loop spans 16 amino acids. The CDR3 here is CASSEMGQGQGQPQHF. The CDR3 coding sequence is TGTGCCAGCAGTGAAATGGGGCAGGGTCAAGGGCAGCCCCAGCATTTT.

For the CDR3, the DNA is TGTGCCAGCAGCTTGTCTGGTCTCCCCTACAATGAGCAGTTCTTC. Translation: CASSLSGLPYNEQFF. The chain couples TRBV5-6 to TRBJ2-1, with D uncertain. CDR3 length: 15 residues. Trimming took off 1 base at V and 2 bases at J, with 10 bases between the two ends. Looked up from germline, CDR1 is SGHDT and CDR2 is YYEEEE.